The TCR beta chain described here comes from a study of T cells in Graves' hyperthyroidism and ophthalmopathy. For the study at large: Peripheral blood draws took place at initial diagnosis, ahead of any treatment.

Regarding the study as a whole: Using 13 V-J features, a model discriminated ophthalmopathy from stable hyperthyroidism.

Participants, patients aged 18 to 65, had newly diagnosed hyperthyroidism with a duration under 2 months. Diagnoses used clinical symptoms, serum thyroxine and TRAb, thyroid ultrasound and orbital computed tomography. From germline, CDR1 is SGHTA and CDR2 FQGNSA. The CDR3 runs to 15 residues. The ends lost 3 bases at V and 0 bases at J; junction bases unmatched: 4. The investigators amplified TCR beta CDR3 regions from RNA transcripts. An initial round of RT-PCR targeting the TCR CDR3 relied on the HTBI primer set. Each CDR3 protein gets one entry after TCRdb re-called the multiplex PCR reads with MiXCR. The sample holds about 580,000 distinct CDR3 sequences, approximately 15% seen once. This clonotype was counted many times. The antigen remains undetermined.

The TCR sequence derives from a woman in her 30s with Graves' hyperthyroidism that later progressed to Graves' ophthalmopathy. The J gene is TRBJ2-7, the V gene TRBV7-2, with 8 bases matching TRBD1. The source material was blood. Written as DNA, the CDR3 is TGTGCCAGCAGCTTGGGACAGGCCCTCTCCTACGAGCAGTACTTC. Translated: CASSLGQALSYEQYF.